This T cell receptor beta chain was obtained from a study of T-cell reconstitution after alpha-beta-depleted transplantation in children. Unique molecular identifiers featured in how the TCRbeta library was prepared. TCRdb reanalysed the PCR reads using MiXCR and keeps one entry per CDR3 protein. The profile covers a few hundred thousand distinct CDR3 sequences, with about 11% appearing a single time and roughly 5.1% taken by the ten largest. V was cut by 7 bases and J by 5 bases, with 15 bases left in between. This CDR3 is built from 14 residues. In germline, CDR1 is SQVTM, CDR2 ANQGSEA. The gene calls are TRBV29-1 and TRBJ1-6; a possible D gene is TRBD1 (5 bases). Sequences were derived from PBMCs from the stem cell graft donor, sampled from the stem cell graft. The receptor's source is a human donor who donated a stem cell graft to a child with acute myeloid leukemia. As DNA, the CDR3 is TGCAGCGCCGACCAGGGTAACAATAATTCACCCCTCCACTTT. Its translation: CSADQGNNNSPLHF.